The 22 T cell receptor beta chains reported below all come from one sample, sequenced in a study of molecular identifiers for immune sequencing clone quantification. TCRdb fed the PCR reads into MiXCR, producing one record per CDR3 protein. The sample contains just under 650,000 distinct CDR3 sequences, 15% to 20% of which appear only once. Sequencing was done on a sample of naive CD8+ T cells from blood, with Jurkat cell RNA spiked in. Sample subset: FACS-sorted CD8+CD4-CCR7+CD45RA+ naive T cells. Every receptor here comes from a human donor in good health. Some libraries in this study had Jurkat cell RNA spiked in.

This clonotype was detected ten times or more. The gene calls are TRBV30 and TRBJ2-7; 7 nucleotides agree with TRBD1. The CDR3 length is 12 residues. Germline assignment: CDR1 GTSNPN and CDR2 SVGIG (reference sequence). V was clipped by 1 base and J by 9 bases; unmatched bases: 6. CDR3 amino acids: CAWSATGVRQYF. In nucleotides, the CDR3 is TGTGCCTGGAGTGCTACAGGGGTGCGGCAGTACTTC.

To note about this clonotype: Just one base apart from a much larger clone, this may be a read error. J is TRBJ2-1 and V is TRBV12-3 or TRBV12-4; TRBD2 matches 13 bases. This CDR3 is 15 amino acids long. The CDR3 is CTSSLLAGGHDEQFF. CDR3 coding DNA: TGTACCAGCAGTTTACTAGCGGGAGGGCACGATGAGCAGTTCTTC.

Points on this clonotype: This may arise from a read error, as a much more abundant clone is one base away. This chain connects TRBV6-5 to TRBJ2-2; D is possibly TRBD1 or TRBD2 (5 bases each). With 2 bases removed from V and 3 bases from J, the gap between germline ends came to 13 bases. CDR3 length: 16 residues. Germline V lookup: CDR1 MNHEY, CDR2 SVGAGI. CDR3: CASSYPGPRDTGELFF. The CDR3 DNA reads TGTGCCAGCAGTTACCCGGGACCCCGGGACACCGGGGAGCTGTTTTTT.

There are many counts of this clonotype. The gene calls are TRBV5-4 and TRBJ2-1, with 8 nucleotides matching TRBD1. The CDR3 loop spans 14 amino acids. Trimming took 6 bases from V and 6 from J; bases not matched to a gene: 8. Germline values: CDR1 SGHNT, CDR2 YYREEE (reference sequence). The chain's CDR3 is CASTDGQGSNEQFF. The CDR3, as DNA: TGTGCCAGCACCGATGGACAGGGATCCAATGAGCAGTTCTTC.

As concerns this clonotype: One base away lies a much larger clone, so this may be a sequencing read error. The J gene is TRBJ2-5, the V gene TRBV12-3 or TRBV12-4; 7 positions match TRBD1. This CDR3 is 14 amino acids long. V lost 8 bases and J lost 2; bases outside the gene matches: 8. CDR3 sequence: CASFHRDSQETQYF. As DNA, the CDR3 is TGTGCCAGCTTCCACCGGGACAGTCAAGAGACCCAGTACTTC.

This clonotype was observed a few times. V gene TRBV12-3 or TRBV12-4 combines with J gene TRBJ1-3, with 7 bases lining up with TRBD1. With 8 bases clipped from V and 6 bases from J, the junction kept 10 bases outside the gene matches. CDR3 length: 14 residues. CDR3 sequence (DNA): TGTGCCAGCGGCATCACAGGGGAGGAAAACACCATATATTTT. Residues: CASGITGEENTIYF.

The CDR3 region is CASSSSQTGNSPLHF. The CDR3 DNA sequence: TGTGCCAGCAGTTCCTCCCAGACCGGGAATTCACCCCTCCACTTT. The V gene is TRBV12-3 or TRBV12-4, the J gene TRBJ1-6, with D unclear. V lost 4 bases and J lost 7, with 14 bases in between. The CDR3 runs to 15 residues.

This clonotype was detected ten times or more. The chain employs TRBV29-1 and TRBJ2-1, with D uncertain. The CDR3 extends over 12 amino acids. Trimming cost V 3 bases and J 6 bases, with 9 bases left between them. Germline V lookup: CDR1 SQVTM, CDR2 ANQGSEA. The CDR3 sequence is CSVESVVNEQFF. CDR3 sequence (DNA): TGCAGCGTTGAGAGTGTAGTCAATGAGCAGTTCTTC.

In this sample, this clonotype turned up a few times. The rearrangement joins TRBV6-1 to TRBJ2-1; TRBD2 aligns across 8 bases. Germline V gene sequence: CDR1 MNHNS, CDR2 SASEGT. The CDR3 has 11 residues. DNA of the CDR3: TGTGCGGGAGGGACTAGCAATGAGCAGTTCTTC. Its protein product is CAGGTSNEQFF.

As concerns this clonotype: This sequence may be a read error, since a much larger clone differs from it by one base. The chain joins TRBV4-2 to TRBJ2-5, with unresolved D. This CDR3 has 15 amino acids. Germline assignment: CDR1 LGHNA and CDR2 YNFKEQ. CDR3 protein: CASGQFRGPQETQYF. CDR3 nucleotide sequence: TGTGCCAGCGGCCAGTTCCGTGGACCACAAGAGACCCAGTACTTC.

To note about this clonotype: This sequence may be a read error, since a much larger clone differs from it by one base. This rearrangement joins TRBV27 to TRBJ2-5; D is undetermined. From germline, CDR1 is MNHEY and CDR2 SMNVEV (reference sequence). CDR3 size: 13 residues. CDR3 protein: CASSLVHQDTQYF. In nucleotides, the CDR3 is TGTGCCAGCAGTTTGGTGCACCAAGATACCCAGTACTTC.

This clonotype was detected many times. CDR3 DNA sequence: TGCAGTGCTAGAGCGACCCAAGCCTACGAGCAGTACTTC. Its protein is CSARATQAYEQYF. The V gene is TRBV20-1, the J gene TRBJ2-7; unclear D gene. This CDR3 region has 13 residues. Germline V CDR1 and CDR2: DFQATT, SNEGSKA (reference sequence). Trimming removed 1 base from V and 2 bases from J, with 9 bases in between.

This clonotype occurred a few times. The chain uses TRBV20-1 and TRBJ1-1; a weak D match, TRBD1 (5 bases). CDR1 DFQATT and CDR2 SNEGSKA come from the germline V gene (reference sequence). With 5 bases removed from V and 1 base from J, the gap between germline ends came to 8 bases. The CDR3 totals 12 residues. This CDR3 reads CSAEGTNTEAFF. The DNA of the CDR3 is TGCAGTGCTGAGGGGACGAACACTGAAGCTTTCTTT.

This clonotype was seen ten or more times. The chain carries TRBV27 and TRBJ2-3; no clear D gene. CDR3 length: 12 amino acids. The V gene lost 6 bases and the J gene lost 6 bases, with 10 bases spanning the gap. Germline V CDR1 and CDR2: MNHEY, SMNVEV (reference sequence). The CDR3 DNA reads TGTGCCAGCAGGGGAATGAGGGATACGCAGTATTTT. Translating it yields CASRGMRDTQYF.

This clonotype was observed many times. One junction end does not reproduce the germline sequence, and a read error may be involved. This sequence joins TRBV27 and TRBJ2-7, with D perhaps given as TRBD1 or TRBD2 (6 bases each). CDR1 and CDR2 (germline): MNHEY, SMNVEV (reference sequence). The CDR3 spans 13 residues. The CDR3 region has the DNA TGCGCCAGCAGTTCCGGGGGCACCTACGAGCAGTACTTC. Translation gives CASSSGGTYEQYF.

The rearrangement links TRBV11-2 to TRBJ1-3; 7 bases are shared with TRBD1. The CDR3 loop spans 20 amino acids. CDR1 and CDR2 (germline): SGHAT, FQNNGV. Germline trimming cut 2 bases from V and 7 bases from J; bases unmatched to any gene: 23. The CDR3 bases are TGTGCCAGCAGCTTAAAACGGGGGGACAGTAGTCTCGGGAACGGTAACACCATATATTTT. Encoded protein: CASSLKRGDSSLGNGNTIYF.

To note about this clonotype: A much larger clone lies a single base off, so this may be a read error. This chain uses TRBV10-1 with TRBJ2-2; D is unresolved. Germline V lookup: CDR1 WNHNN, CDR2 SYGVQD (reference sequence). The CDR3 loop spans 13 amino acids. The CDR3 region has the DNA TGCGCCAGCGGTGAAATCCACACCGGGGAGCTGTTTTTT. The encoded protein is CASGEIHTGELFF.

This clonotype was counted a few times. This chain joins TRBV20-1 and TRBJ2-1, with 16 positions matching TRBD2. The CDR3 runs to 16 residues. CDR1 and CDR2 (germline): DFQATT, SNEGSKA (reference sequence). V gave up 0 bases and J gave up 9 bases; unmatched junction bases: 5. CDR3 loop: CSARDRGLAGGGEQFF. The CDR3 region has the DNA TGCAGTGCTAGAGACAGGGGACTAGCGGGAGGGGGTGAGCAGTTCTTC.

This clonotype showed up just a few times. The chain couples TRBV11-3 to TRBJ2-3, with D unresolved. Germline lookup yields CDR1 SGHNT and CDR2 YENEEA. CDR3 length: 16 amino acids. V was cut by 1 base and J by 1 base, with 12 bases left in between. The CDR3 region has the DNA TGTGCCAGCAGCTTAGGATTTGTGTTGGGCACAGATACGCAGTATTTT. Its translation is CASSLGFVLGTDTQYF.

A note on this clonotype: It may be a read error: a sequence one base away is much more abundant. The genes are TRBV20-1 and TRBJ2-7; TRBD2 is a possible D gene (5 bases). Germline V gene data show CDR1 as DFQATT and CDR2 as SNEGSKA (reference sequence). The CDR3 is made up of 14 amino acids. CDR3 DNA sequence: TGCAGTGCTAGAACGGGGTGGGAGTACTACGGGCAGTACTTC. This encodes CSARTGWEYYGQYF.

The chain recombines TRBV21-1 with TRBJ1-5; the table assigns TRBD1, which was not confirmed against the DNA. TRBV21-1 is classified as a pseudogene. This CDR3 has 17 residues. The CDR3 reads CASSKTVWGESNQPQHF. The CDR3 DNA is TGTGCCAGCAGCAAAACGGTTTGGGGGGAGAGCAATCAGCCCCAGCATTTT.

This clonotype was counted only a few times. The chain employs TRBV6-2 or TRBV6-3 and TRBJ2-3, with TRBD2 matching over 9 bases. This CDR3 has 19 amino acids. V lost 0 bases, J lost 0 bases, and 10 bases stayed unmatched. CDR1 and CDR2 (germline): MNHEY, SVGEGT. CDR3 bases: TGTGCCAGCAGTTACTCAGAACCCGCTAGCGGGACCAGCACAGATACGCAGTATTTT. Its protein is CASSYSEPASGTSTDTQYF.